The T cell receptor (beta chain) described here comes from a study of blood T cells in healthy people across ages (dated by TCRdb to 2013 to 2016). About the study as a whole: In model experiments, roughly one uniquely barcoded TCR beta cDNA molecule per two T cells was captured by template switching. The study measured age-related changes in TCR beta repertoire diversity using deep sequencing normalized with unique cDNA molecular identifiers. The donors were split into four age groups: young (average about 16 years), middle-aged (more than 35), aged (approximately 60) and long-lived (over 80). To avoid experimental bias, donors of different ages were randomly spread across the sequencing lanes. Using the same blood draw, the study looked at two additional independent replicas of 1 million unique cDNA reads for two donors, one aged 18 to 30 and the other aged 80 or older. The full study reports these points: Compared with the aged group, the long-lived group had more naive CD4+ T cells, fewer expanded clones and increased TCR diversity, a pattern suggesting age selection. Observed TCR beta diversity per million T cells fell roughly linearly with age, and a significant reduction was already apparent by age roughly 40. Since profiling was done on bulk unsorted PBMCs, naive and antigen-experienced compartments could not be conclusively compared. Because the CMV infection status of the donors was unknown, age-related changes in expanded clonotypes may potentially have been confounded. Estimates of total diversity based on one million sequenced T cells were regarded as lower bounds and as underestimates. A strong correlation was found between observed TCR beta diversity and the percentage of naive T cells measured by flow cytometry.

Systemically healthy Caucasian individuals from Russia, some 36 in total and aged roughly 6 to 95 years, were included as donors. Each donor gave roughly 9.5 milliliters of peripheral blood, collected into EDTA-treated Vacutainer tubes. Ficoll-Paque density-gradient centrifugation was used to isolate PBMCs, with at least 7 million per sample. Trizol reagent was used to extract total RNA from the PBMCs, yielding at least 5 micrograms per sample. The percentages of naive CD45RAhigh/CD27high T cells were determined by flow cytometry on a PBMC aliquot from every donor. The germline V gene specifies SNHLY as CDR1 and FYNNEI as CDR2. For this chain, trimming is 6 bases at the V end and 0 bases at the J end, and the number of junction bases without a gene match is 8. Spanning cysteine to phenylalanine, the CDR3 consists of 16 amino acids. Just CDR3 DNA is preserved here, 48 bases in frame from base 1. Library construction relied on 5' RACE. A second PCR of roughly 6 to 12 cycles was run with a J-beta primer mix and a sample-barcoded 5' primer. A unique molecular identifier was introduced onto each TCR beta cDNA molecule by a template-switch 5' adaptor carrying 12 random nucleotides. At least 3 million CDR3-containing paired-end reads were obtained from each sample. First-strand cDNA synthesis was performed from all RNA using the Mint cDNA synthesis kit, with priming by a TRBC-specific oligonucleotide. Following uracil-DNA glycosylase treatment, all cDNA underwent a first 18-cycle PCR with the universal primers M1SS and BC2_uni_R. For the original study's pipeline: Each sample was normalized by randomly selecting 1 million high-quality reads, each carrying a distinct molecular identifier. Reads with shared molecular identifiers were discarded instead of being binned into consensus sequences. CDR3 identification, clonotype clustering and error correction used MiTCR with a Q25 quality threshold and the strictest error-elimination algorithm. A nonparametric unseen species model with Euler transformation was used to estimate lower-bound total TCR beta diversity. The raw public reads went through TCRdb reprocessing: fastp at Q25, MiXCR clone calling, in-frame beta chains kept. Rows merge per CDR3 protein into single entries with the most common DNA and genes. The V and J calls follow TCRdb's processing rather than the paper's. This sample is represented by fewer than 2 million distinct CDR3 sequences; around 40% of them were singletons. Roughly 24% of the sample is held by the ten biggest clonotypes.

This clonotype came up a few times. It has no known antigen specificity. No base quality values were provided; no much bigger clone lies one nucleotide off. This clonotype was obtained from a human donor in good health. Sequencing was carried out using blood. The rearranged chain carries TRBV2 and TRBJ2-3; TRBD1 matches 8 bases in the middle. The DNA sequence reads TGTGCCAGCAGGGGGACAGGTCGGGATAGCACAGATACGCAGTATTTT. It encodes CASRGTGRDSTDTQYF.